This TCR beta chain was captured by sequencing in a study of regulatory T cells in long-lasting Graves disease. Findings of the study overall: Persistent disease favored TRBV28, TRBJ1-2 and TRBJ2-5. Those with persistent Graves' had less TCR diversity than newly diagnosed patients.

This clonotype was picked up a small number of times. The target antigen is unknown. Time point of the sample: newly diagnosed GD, antithyroid drugs for less than 3 months. Scientists built the TCR library using RNA that was extracted from PBMCs. The TCR beta library used iRepertoire HTBI primers with Arm-PCR amplification of CDR3. TCRdb itself ran the multiplex PCR reads through MiXCR, one entry per CDR3 protein. The sample shows roughly 350,000 distinct CDR3 sequences, 15% to 20% of them seen only once. There are 15 residues in the CDR3. Per germline, CDR1 MDHEN and CDR2 SYDVKM. Trimming removed 1 base from V and 2 bases from J, with 9 bases in between. These sequences were also reported in another study, on T cells in Graves' hyperthyroidism and ophthalmopathy. As that study records: Most thyroid clonotypes expanded above 0.001 appeared in blood too.

The chain has TRBV28 and TRBJ2-1; possibly TRBD2 for D (6 bases). The clonotype was recovered from a woman between 18 and 29 years old with Graves disease. Sequencing was performed on peripheral blood mononuclear cells (PBMCs), taken at new diagnosis, from a patient treated with antithyroid drugs. In DNA, the CDR3 is TGTGCCAGCAGTTTATACGGGGGTCCCTACAATGAGCAGTTCTTC. Encoded protein: CASSLYGGPYNEQFF.